These 7 T cell receptor beta chains originate from one sample sequenced in a study of shared clonotypes between healthy human individuals. The repertoire was sequenced with immunoSEQ multiplex PCR; TCRdb's copy has only in-frame clones and lacks some. Here the sample spans 1.5 million to 2.5 million clones, about 94% being singletons. Naive CD8 cells comprised CD45RO-negative, CCR7-positively selected cells, excluding terminally differentiated effector memory CD45RA+ cells. The sequenced material came from naive CD8+ T cells sorted from blood. All receptors derive from a man younger than 35 in good health.

This clone was observed a single time. The rearrangement links TRBV30 to TRBJ1-2; TRBD1 matches 9 bases. Germline V gene lookup returns CDR1 GTSNPN and CDR2 SVGIG (reference sequence). CDR3 size: 16 residues. V lost 0 bases to trimming and J lost 2 bases; unmatched junction nucleotides: 7. The CDR3 here is CAWSVIAGTGNYGYTF. The CDR3 DNA sequence: TGTGCCTGGAGTGTTATAGCCGGGACAGGGAACTATGGCTACACCTTC.

The chain carries TRBV19 and TRBJ2-7; 7 bases fit TRBD2. Germline trimming cut 5 bases from V and 3 bases from J; bases unmatched to any gene: 10. The germline V gene encodes CDR1 LNHDA and CDR2 SQIVND (reference sequence). This CDR3 region has 15 residues. The CDR3 DNA reads TGTGCCAGTAGTTTAAGCGGCGGGAGTGTCTACGAGCAGTACTTC. Its translation is CASSLSGGSVYEQYF.

The CDR3 DNA sequence: TGTGCCAGCAGCGCCCCAATCGGGGGGACTGAGACCCAGTACTTC. Translated, it gives CASSAPIGGTETQYF. The V and J genes are TRBV9 and TRBJ2-5; 7 bases match TRBD2. V trimming: 3 bases; J trimming: 5 bases; junction bases outside the gene matches: 10. The length of the CDR3 is 15 residues. Germline lookup yields CDR1 SGDLS and CDR2 YYNGEE.

J is TRBJ2-7 and V is TRBV11-2; 9 positions match TRBD1. CDR1 is SGHAT and CDR2 is FQNNGV in the germline V gene. This CDR3 is 15 amino acids long. V was clipped by 2 bases and J by 3 bases; unmatched bases: 5. The CDR3 spells CASSLHWDRDYEQYF. DNA of the CDR3: TGTGCCAGCAGCTTACATTGGGACAGGGACTACGAGCAGTACTTC.

CDR3 amino acids: CASSLSVDQAKNIQYF. In DNA form, the CDR3 reads TGTGCCAGCAGTTTGAGTGTTGATCAAGCCAAAAACATTCAGTACTTC. The chain links TRBV28 to TRBJ2-4; no reliable D call. Germline V lookup: CDR1 MDHEN, CDR2 SYDVKM. V was trimmed by 3 bases and J by 0 bases, leaving 12 bases between them. There are 16 residues in the CDR3.

This rearrangement joins TRBV2 to TRBJ2-1; D assignment may be TRBD1 or TRBD2 (5 bases each). The CDR3 runs to 12 residues. Trimming left V 6 bases short and J 8 bases short, with 11 bases between. Germline CDR1 SNHLY, CDR2 FYNNEI. The CDR3 bases are TGTGCCAGCAGGCCCGGGGCGGATGAGCAGTTCTTC. Translated, it gives CASRPGADEQFF.

Details on this clone: The sample holds other DNA sequences that translate to the same CDR3. The V gene is TRBV19, the J gene TRBJ1-5; the D is unclear. Trimming left V 1 base short and J 3 bases short, with 10 bases between. There are 15 residues in the CDR3. Germline V lookup: CDR1 LNHDA, CDR2 SQIVND (reference sequence). The chain's CDR3 is CASSIASYSNQPQHF. The CDR3 nucleotides read TGTGCCAGTAGTATAGCCAGCTACTCCAATCAGCCCCAGCATTTT. The full variable domain, in which reference TRBV19 and TRBJ1-5 provide the parts outside the CDR3, is DGGITQSPKYLFRKEGQNVTLSCEQNLNHDAMYWYRQDPGQGLRLIYYSQIVNDFQKGDIAEGYSVSREKKESFPLTVTSAQKNPTAFYLCASSIASYSNQPQHFGDGTRLSIL.